This section outlines one TCR beta chain sequence together with its context. Produced via immunoSEQ multiplex PCR; TCRdb's table is partial and in-frame only. Of around 40,000 clones in the sample, about 90% were seen once. This sample is drawn from a study of T cell changes during pregnancy in multiple sclerosis. This sequence was found in a female donor in good health, enrolled as a control in a pregnancy study. Sequencing used CD4+ T cells from peripheral blood mononuclear cells, obtained in the third trimester of pregnancy.

The CDR3 DNA is TGTGCCAGCAGCGTCGGTAGGGGGAGCAATCAGCCCCAGCATTTT. It encodes CASSVGRGSNQPQHF. The rearrangement joins TRBV2 to TRBJ1-5; tentatively, D is TRBD1 (6 bases). V lost 6 bases and J lost 1, with 13 bases in between. The CDR3 length is 15 residues. Germline lookup yields CDR1 SNHLY and CDR2 FYNNEI.